Listed below are T cell receptor beta chains from one sample, sequenced in a study of blood T cell repertoires in COVID-19. TCRdb's copy holds only in-frame clones and misses some; the assay was immunoSEQ multiplex PCR. The sample shows 200,000 to 300,000 clones, more than 75% of them seen only once. Sequencing was carried out using PBMCs or T cells enriched from blood (not recorded which). These receptors were collected from a man aged 35-49 years who had recovered from COVID-19. Both conserved end residues are part of each CDR3. The order of the fields is clone size, D gene, V gene, CDR3 length, J gene, CDR3 DNA, CDR3 protein. A D gene is named only where the DNA matches it firmly. Clone size appears in some rows only: once, few, many, or a class for an expanded clone.

NA	TRBD1	TRBV4-2	15	TRBJ1-5	TGTGCCAGCAGCCAGAGGGGAACAGGGGACCAGCCCCAGCATTTT	CASSQRGTGDQPQHF
once	NA	TRBV6-5	13	TRBJ1-5	TGTGCCAGCAGTATCCACGAGGGTCAGCCCCAGCATTTT	CASSIHEGQPQHF
NA	TRBD1	TRBV5-4	15	TRBJ1-2	TGTGCCAGCAGCTTGGATACAGGGGCCGGTTATGGCTACACCTTC	CASSLDTGAGYGYTF
NA	TRBD1	TRBV15	14	TRBJ2-7	TGTGCCACCAGCAGGGACAGGGGGGTGGACGAGCAGTACTTC	CATSRDRGVDEQYF
NA	TRBD1	TRBV5-4	15	TRBJ2-7	TGTGCCAGCAGCCCACCGGGACAGCGCTCCTACGAGCAGTACTTC	CASSPPGQRSYEQYF
NA	NA	TRBV19	13	TRBJ2-5	TGTGCCAGTAGTATAAGGGGGGGTGAGACCCAGTACTTC	CASSIRGGETQYF
NA	NA	TRBV19	12	TRBJ1-1	TGTGCCAGTACCTGGTGGGGGGGAGAAGCTTTCTTT	CASTWWGGEAFF
NA	NA	TRBV5-4	16	TRBJ2-6	TGTGCCAGCAGCTTATCTAAGCAGGTGACAGTCAACGTCCTGACTTTC	CASSLSKQVTVNVLTF
NA	NA	TRBV19	13	TRBJ1-4	TGTGCCAGTAGTAAAAGCGGTTATGAAAAACTGTTTTTT	CASSKSGYEKLFF
NA	TRBD1	TRBV14	14	TRBJ2-5	TGTGCCAGCAGCCCGACAGGGGGCTGGGAGACCCAGTACTTC	CASSPTGGWETQYF
NA	NA	TRBV6-1	13	TRBJ2-7	TGTGCCAGCAGTTATGGGCCGACCTACGAGCAGTACTTC	CASSYGPTYEQYF
NA	TRBD1	TRBV9	15	TRBJ2-5	TGTGCCAGCAGCTTACGACAGGGACGTGTGGAGACCCAGTACTTC	CASSLRQGRVETQYF
NA	TRBD1	TRBV18	16	TRBJ2-2	TGTGCCAGCTCAACCCTGGGACAGCCCCGATCCGGGGAGCTGTTTTTT	CASSTLGQPRSGELFF
NA	NA	TRBV28	16	TRBJ1-2	TGTGCCAGCAGTCTCCCCCCCGGAGGGAATAACTATGGCTACACCTTC	CASSLPPGGNNYGYTF
many	TRBD2	TRBV11-3	16	TRBJ2-5	TGTGCCAGCAGCCTTCGGACTAGCGGGAGCACGGAGACCCAGTACTTC	CASSLRTSGSTETQYF
NA	TRBD1	TRBV2	14	TRBJ2-7	TGTGCCAGCAGTGTAGGACAGGGGCCCTACGAGCAGTACTTC	CASSVGQGPYEQYF
NA	NA	TRBV5-8	15	TRBJ1-4	TGTGCCAGCAGCTTGGGCGGGGGATCTAATGAAAAACTGTTTTTT	CASSLGGGSNEKLFF
NA	TRBD1	TRBV20-1	14	TRBJ1-2	TGCAGTGCTAGTGACGGACAGGGGGCAGATGGCTACACCTTC	CSASDGQGADGYTF
NA	NA	TRBV18	16	TRBJ1-3	TGTGCCAGCTCACCGGCAACCCAGAACTCTGGAAACACCATATATTTT	CASSPATQNSGNTIYF
NA	NA	TRBV9	16	TRBJ1-3	TGTGCCAGCAGCCCGTCGGGCACAGGCAATGGAAACACCATATATTTT	CASSPSGTGNGNTIYF
NA	NA	TRBV14	15	TRBJ1-1	TGTGCCAGCAGCCAAATGGGAGGGGAGGTAACTGAAGCTTTCTTT	CASSQMGGEVTEAFF
NA	TRBD2	TRBV7-9	15	TRBJ2-1	TGTGCCAGCAGCAAACTAGCGGGGACTTACAATGAGCAGTTCTTC	CASSKLAGTYNEQFF
NA	NA	TRBV6-5	13	TRBJ2-7	TGTGCCAGTGCTTATGAGGAATCCTACGAGCAGTACTTC	CASAYEESYEQYF
few	TRBD1	TRBV28	15	TRBJ1-4	TGTGCCAGCAGTTTACCCGGGACAGATAATGAAAAACTGTTTTTT	CASSLPGTDNEKLFF
NA	TRBD1	TRBV5-8	13	TRBJ2-3	TGTGCCAGCAGCTTACAGGGGACCGATACGCAGTATTTT	CASSLQGTDTQYF
NA	NA	TRBV7-9	13	TRBJ1-1	TGTGCCACCCTATGGGGGGGCAGCGCCGAAGCTTTCTTT	CATLWGGSAEAFF
NA	TRBD1	TRBV27	14	TRBJ2-3	TGTGCCACCGAGACGGGACAGCGCACAGATACGCAGTATTTT	CATETGQRTDTQYF
NA	NA	TRBV7-9	15	TRBJ2-4	TGTGCCAGCAGCTTCCTAGCAGTAGCCAAAAACATTCAGTACTTC	CASSFLAVAKNIQYF
NA	TRBD1	TRBV30	15	TRBJ1-1	TGTGCCTGGGCTCGCCCGGACAGGCTGAACACTGAAGCTTTCTTT	CAWARPDRLNTEAFF
NA	NA	TRBV18	16	TRBJ1-2	TGTGCCAGCTCACCATATGACAGGAATCCTCGGGATGGCTACACCTTC	CASSPYDRNPRDGYTF
NA	NA	TRBV5-1	15	TRBJ1-3	TGCGCCAGCAGCTTGGTACAGGGCACTGGAAACACCATATATTTT	CASSLVQGTGNTIYF
NA	TRBD2	TRBV4-1	15	TRBJ2-7	TGCGCCAGCAGCCAAGCACTAGCGGAGGCCTACGAGCAGTACTTC	CASSQALAEAYEQYF
NA	NA	TRBV30	13	TRBJ1-1	TGTGCCTGGAGTCCAGCAGGTAACACTGAAGCTTTCTTT	CAWSPAGNTEAFF
NA	TRBD2	TRBV5-4	15	TRBJ2-7	TGTGCCAGCAGCTTCACTAGCGGGGGGCGATACGAGCAGTACTTC	CASSFTSGGRYEQYF
NA	NA	TRBV5-5	15	TRBJ2-5	TGTGCCAGCAGCTTGGTTCGGTGGCCGGGAGAGACCCAGTACTTC	CASSLVRWPGETQYF
NA	NA	TRBV5-1	18	TRBJ1-3	TGCGCCAGCAGCACCTATCAATCGGACGGGAGCTCTGGAAACACCATATATTTT	CASSTYQSDGSSGNTIYF
NA	TRBD1	TRBV19	14	TRBJ2-3	TGTGCCAGTAGGGCACAGGGGGAAACAGATACGCAGTATTTT	CASRAQGETDTQYF
NA	TRBD2	TRBV5-1	14	TRBJ2-5	TGCGCCAGCAGCTCGCTAGCGGGGGAGGAGACCCAGTACTTC	CASSSLAGEETQYF
once	NA	TRBV15	12	TRBJ1-1	TGTGCCACCAGCAGAGATCGAGGGGAAGCTTTCTTT	CATSRDRGEAFF
few	TRBD2	TRBV30	13	TRBJ2-7	TGTGCCTGGGCCGCTAGCGGGGGACGGGAGCAGTACTTC	CAWAASGGREQYF
NA	NA	TRBV6-2/TRBV6-3	16	TRBJ1-4	TGTGCCAGCAGTGATCCCCGAGGGACAACTAATGAAAAACTGTTTTTT	CASSDPRGTTNEKLFF
NA	NA	TRBV2	12	TRBJ2-7	TGTGCCAGCAGGGGGGGAACCTACGAGCAGTACTTC	CASRGGTYEQYF
NA	NA	TRBV27	16	TRBJ2-3	TGTGCCAGCAGTTGGTCGCCCAGGGGAAACACAGATACGCAGTATTTT	CASSWSPRGNTDTQYF
NA	NA	TRBV7-8	13	TRBJ2-7	TGTGCCAGCAGCTTAGTACAGGCCTCCGAGCAGTACTTC	CASSLVQASEQYF
NA	NA	TRBV11-2	12	TRBJ2-7	TGTGCCAGCAGCTTAAGTGGCGGTTCGCCGTACTTC	CASSLSGGSPYF
NA	TRBD2	TRBV7-7	17	TRBJ2-5	TGTGCCAGCAGCTTCGGGACTAGCGGGATCGGCCAAGAGACCCAGTACTTC	CASSFGTSGIGQETQYF
NA	TRBD1	TRBV10-3	15	TRBJ2-2	TGTGCCATCAGTGTAACAGGGGGAGGCACCGGGGAGCTGTTTTTT	CAISVTGGGTGELFF
NA	TRBD2	TRBV6-2/TRBV6-3	17	TRBJ2-3	TGTGCCAGCAGTTACGATGTTGGGCGGGAGTGGGCAGATACGCAGTATTTT	CASSYDVGREWADTQYF
NA	NA	TRBV7-3	13	TRBJ1-2	TGTGCCAGCAGCGTTGGACATAACTATGGCTACACCTTC	CASSVGHNYGYTF
NA	NA	TRBV9	14	TRBJ2-1	TGTGCCAGCAGTCAATGGCGGGAAAACAATGAGCAGTTCTTC	CASSQWRENNEQFF